The 28 T cell receptor beta chains below were found in one sample sequenced in a study of shared clonotypes between healthy human individuals. Measured with immunoSEQ multiplex PCR; TCRdb has only the in-frame clones, and not every one. The sample has some 2 million clones, 90% to 95% seen once; the top ten hold more than 0.1%. The material sequenced was naive CD4+ T cells sorted from blood. Subset defined: CD45RA+ positively selected. These receptors came from a young man in good health.

CDR3 loop: CASSLSGGDGYEQYF. The CDR3 DNA reads as TGCGCCAGCAGCTTGTCGGGAGGGGACGGTTACGAGCAGTACTTC. The genes are TRBV5-1 and TRBJ2-7, with 8 bases matching TRBD2. The CDR3 consists of 15 residues. Germline CDR1 is SGHRS and CDR2 is YFSETQ. J gave up 4 bases and V 1 base, and 7 bases lay outside the gene matches.

The chain has TRBV29-1 and TRBJ1-5; D might be TRBD1 (5 bases). V lost 5 bases and J lost 0, with 11 bases in between. The CDR3 contains 14 residues. Germline V gene data show CDR1 as SQVTM and CDR2 as ANQGSEA. The CDR3 here is CSVTLDNSNQPQHF. The CDR3 DNA reads as TGCAGCGTTACTTTGGACAATAGCAATCAGCCCCAGCATTTT.

Comment on this clone: The identical CDR3 is also encoded by other nucleotide sequences in the sample. This rearrangement joins TRBV5-1 to TRBJ1-4; no reliable D call. Germline CDR1 and CDR2: SGHRS and YFSETQ. Trimming shortened V by 1 base and J by 3 bases, and 7 bases separated the two germline ends. The CDR3 is 14 amino acids. As DNA, the CDR3 is TGCGCCAGCAGCTTGACGGGCCCTAATGAAAAACTGTTTTTT. Encoded protein: CASSLTGPNEKLFF.

The chain carries TRBV9 and TRBJ1-1, with a weak D call TRBD1 (5 bases). The CDR3 runs 15 residues. In germline, CDR1 is SGDLS, CDR2 YYNGEE. Trimming removed 0 bases at V and 5 bases at J, with 14 bases between. The CDR3 sequence: CASSVEAHQGTEAFF. For the CDR3, the DNA is TGTGCCAGCAGCGTAGAGGCCCATCAGGGAACTGAAGCTTTCTTT.

The J gene is TRBJ2-6, the V gene TRBV19, with 12 positions matching TRBD2. Trimming at V came to 5 bases and at J to 1 base, leaving 9 bases not matched to a gene. Germline values: CDR1 LNHDA, CDR2 SQIVND (reference sequence). The CDR3 contains 19 residues. CDR3 region: CASSPRTSGKLSGANVLTF. The CDR3 coding sequence is TGTGCCAGTAGTCCAAGGACTAGCGGGAAGCTGTCTGGGGCCAACGTCCTGACTTTC.

In the case of this clone: In the same sample, other DNA sequences code for this CDR3. This chain links TRBV10-3 with TRBJ2-1; D ambiguous. The CDR3 covers 11 residues. The V end was cut by 0 bases, the J end by 9 bases, with 3 bases between. Germline V gene lookup returns CDR1 ENHRY and CDR2 SYGVKD. The CDR3 nucleotides read TGTGCCATCAGTGAGTCGGGTGAGCAGTTCTTC. Amino acids: CAISESGEQFF.

V and J are TRBV5-4 and TRBJ2-3; 11 bases match TRBD1. Germline CDR1 is SGHNT and CDR2 is YYREEE (reference sequence). The CDR3 is made up of 17 amino acids. With 3 bases clipped from V and 3 bases from J, the junction kept 9 bases outside the gene matches. The CDR3 nucleotides read TGTGCCAGCAGCTCAGGACCGGACAGGGGGCTAACAGATACGCAGTATTTT. Amino acid sequence: CASSSGPDRGLTDTQYF.

The CDR3 here is CASSPTTGNYGYTF. For the CDR3, the DNA is TGTGCCAGCAGTCCCACGACCGGTAACTATGGCTACACCTTC. V gene TRBV2 combines with J gene TRBJ1-2; no clear D gene. The germline V gene encodes CDR1 SNHLY and CDR2 FYNNEI. The CDR3 totals 14 residues. V was clipped by 5 bases and J by 1 base, with 11 bases between them.

Note on this clone: This same CDR3 is encoded by further DNA sequences in the sample. This sequence joins TRBV4-3 and TRBJ2-2; a weak D match, TRBD2 (6 bases). Germline CDR1 LGHNA, CDR2 YSLEER. The V gene lost 0 bases and the J gene lost 1 base, with 6 bases spanning the gap. The CDR3 contains 15 residues. CDR3 in DNA: TGCGCCAGCAGCCAAGAAGCGGGGAACACCGGGGAGCTGTTTTTT. As protein: CASSQEAGNTGELFF.

The chain carries TRBV10-3 and TRBJ2-7; either TRBD1 or TRBD2 may fit D (5 bases each). The germline gives CDR1 ENHRY, CDR2 SYGVKD. CDR3 length: 15 residues. V lost 2 bases to trimming and J lost 2 bases, with 13 bases between them. The CDR3 region is CAISERWGTAYEQYF. The CDR3 coding sequence is TGTGCCATCAGTGAGAGATGGGGGACGGCCTACGAGCAGTACTTC.

The chain couples TRBV5-4 to TRBJ2-3; the D is unclear. V lost 4 bases and J 3 bases, leaving 12 bases between the germline ends. CDR1 and CDR2 (germline): SGHNT, YYREEE (reference sequence). CDR3 length equals 14 residues. The chain's CDR3 is CASSHTTGTDTQYF. The CDR3 DNA sequence: TGTGCCAGCAGCCACACTACTGGGACAGATACGCAGTATTTT.

The chain has TRBV4-3 and TRBJ2-4; D is possibly TRBD2 (6 bases). The CDR3 consists of 17 residues. CDR1 is LGHNA and CDR2 is YSLEER in the germline V gene. Trimming removed 4 bases at V and 1 base at J, with 17 bases between. The CDR3 DNA reads as TGCGCCAGCAGCCTCCATTTTGGGGGAGGCGCCAAAAACATTCAGTACTTC. This translates into CASSLHFGGGAKNIQYF.

The chain employs TRBV6-6 and TRBJ2-2; maybe TRBD1 (5 bases). The CDR3 contains 16 residues. V was pared by 0 bases and J by 0 bases, with 8 bases between. Germline V gene lookup returns CDR1 MNHNY and CDR2 SVGAGI (reference sequence). The DNA for the CDR3 is TGTGCCAGCAGTTACTCATACAGGACGAACACCGGGGAGCTGTTTTTT. It yields the protein CASSYSYRTNTGELFF.

The rearrangement joins TRBV13 to TRBJ2-3; 8 positions agree with TRBD2. Losses at the gene ends were 5 bases for V and 2 bases for J; bases not matched to a gene: 15. Germline CDR1 reads PRHDT; CDR2 reads FYEKMQ (reference sequence). The CDR3 runs to 18 residues. The CDR3 loop reads CASSLLAGSLLSTDTQYF. As DNA, the CDR3 is TGTGCCAGCAGCCTCCTAGCGGGCTCTCTCTTATCCACAGATACGCAGTATTTT.

The chain has TRBV7-9 and TRBJ1-1, with TRBD1 as a possible D gene (6 bases). Germline V CDR1 and CDR2: SEHNR, FQNEAQ (reference sequence). This CDR3 is 19 amino acids long. V shed 8 bases and J shed 4 bases, with 32 bases lying between them. The CDR3 nucleotides are TGTGCCAGCGTTCAACTTTGGGGGGCAGTTTCGGGAGGTGGCACTGAAGCTTTCTTT. Translated, it gives CASVQLWGAVSGGGTEAFF.

The chain combines TRBV5-1 with TRBJ2-7, with D maybe TRBD2 (6 bases). Trimming pared 4 bases from V and 2 bases from J, leaving 16 bases between. Germline V CDR1 and CDR2: SGHRS, YFSETQ. The CDR3 spans 15 residues. The DNA of the CDR3 is TGCGCCAGCAGCCCCTCGGCGGGGAGTGCCTACGAGCAGTACTTC. This translates into CASSPSAGSAYEQYF.

This rearrangement joins TRBV5-6 to TRBJ1-6; D gene unclear. Germline CDR1 reads SGHDT; CDR2 reads YYEEEE. The CDR3 consists of 16 residues. The V gene lost 0 bases and the J gene lost 2 bases, with 9 bases spanning the gap. CDR3 sequence (DNA): TGTGCCAGCAGCTTGGTAGAGGGAACCTATAATTCACCCCTCCACTTT. This encodes CASSLVEGTYNSPLHF.

The chain has TRBV2 and TRBJ2-1; the D is unclear. CDR3 length: 10 amino acids. V gave up 6 bases and J gave up 9 bases, with 6 bases separating them. Germline assignment: CDR1 SNHLY and CDR2 FYNNEI. The DNA for the CDR3 is TGTGCCAGCAGGGCAGCTGAGCAGTTCTTC. Translation gives CASRAAEQFF.

The rearrangement links TRBV28 to TRBJ2-3; D gene ambiguous. The CDR3 length is 11 residues. Looked up from germline, CDR1 is MDHEN and CDR2 is SYDVKM. V dropped 4 bases and J dropped 5 bases, with 4 bases sitting between them. CDR3 in amino acids: CASSSKDTQYF. The CDR3 bases are TGTGCCAGCAGTTCCAAAGATACGCAGTATTTT. The full variable domain, completed using reference TRBV28 and TRBJ2-3, is DVKVTQSSRYLVKRTGEKVFLECVQDMDHENMFWYRQDPGLGLRLIYFSYDVKMKEKGDIPEGYSVSREKKERFSLILESASTNQTSMYLCASSSKDTQYFGPGTRLTVL.

The J gene is TRBJ2-3, the V gene TRBV19, with 8 bases that match TRBD1. Germline CDR1 reads LNHDA; CDR2 reads SQIVND (reference sequence). The CDR3 spans 14 residues. The V and J ends lost 9 bases and 5 bases, in that order; junction bases with no gene match: 10. The CDR3 DNA follows: TGTGCCAGGCCAGCAGGGGGCTATATAGATACGCAGTATTTT. Its translation is CARPAGGYIDTQYF.

CDR3 amino acids: CASSPGLAGGLDDRETQYF. The DNA of the CDR3 is TGTGCCAGCTCACCCGGACTAGCGGGGGGGTTGGATGATCGAGAGACCCAGTACTTC. This chain uses TRBV18 with TRBJ2-5; 15 nucleotides align to TRBD2. CDR1 is KGHSH and CDR2 is LQKENI in the germline V gene. CDR3 length: 19 residues. Unmatched junction bases numbered 12, after V lost 3 bases and J lost 4 bases.

J is TRBJ1-5 and V is TRBV19; TRBD1 is a possible D gene (5 bases). CDR3 length: 16 amino acids. V was trimmed by 3 bases and J by 4 bases, leaving 16 bases between them. Germline V gives CDR1 LNHDA, CDR2 SQIVND (reference sequence). CDR3 DNA sequence: TGTGCCAGTAGTATGGAGGTGGGGCTTGGTAATCAGCCCCAGCATTTT. As protein: CASSMEVGLGNQPQHF.

V gene TRBV6-1 combines with J gene TRBJ2-7; TRBD2 agrees at 12 bases. Germline V gene data show CDR1 as MNHNS and CDR2 as SASEGT. This CDR3 has 19 residues. V gave up 0 bases and J gave up 0 bases; unmatched junction bases: 9. The DNA of the CDR3 is TGTGCCAGCAGTGAAGCTGTCCCGGGACTAGCGGGCATCTCCTACGAGCAGTACTTC. Translated: CASSEAVPGLAGISYEQYF.

The chain links TRBV5-1 to TRBJ2-7; 11 bases map to TRBD1. CDR1 and CDR2 (germline): SGHRS, YFSETQ. This CDR3 has 15 residues. The V and J ends lost 0 bases and 5 bases, in that order; junction bases with no gene match: 4. The CDR3 DNA follows: TGCGCCAGCAGCTTGGATGGACAGGGGGCGGACGAGCAGTACTTC. Amino acids: CASSLDGQGADEQYF.

J is TRBJ1-1 and V is TRBV2; D gene uncertain. The germline V gene has CDR1 SNHLY and CDR2 FYNNEI. V dropped 4 bases and J dropped 1 base, with 10 bases sitting between them. The CDR3 consists of 14 residues. CDR3 protein: CASSGPGKNTEAFF. The CDR3 bases are TGTGCCAGCAGTGGCCCCGGGAAGAACACTGAAGCTTTCTTT.

The J gene is TRBJ2-3, the V gene TRBV7-2; 7 bases are shared with TRBD2. The CDR3 contains 17 residues. Trimming took 2 bases from V and 5 from J; bases not matched to a gene: 13. Germline lookup yields CDR1 SGHTA and CDR2 FQGNSA. The CDR3 sequence is CASSLKSRLAARDTQYF. The CDR3 DNA sequence: TGTGCCAGCAGCTTAAAATCCCGGCTAGCGGCCCGAGATACGCAGTATTTT.

The chain joins TRBV29-1 to TRBJ2-1; D is perhaps TRBD1 (6 bases). This CDR3 region has 13 residues. Trimming pared 7 bases from V and 0 bases from J, leaving 10 bases between. Germline values: CDR1 SQVTM, CDR2 ANQGSEA. CDR3 DNA: TGCAGCGGACAGGTTAGCTCCTACAATGAGCAGTTCTTC. Translation: CSGQVSSYNEQFF.

The chain recombines TRBV6-5 with TRBJ1-3; 7 nucleotides match TRBD1. CDR1 and CDR2 from the germline V gene are MNHEY and SVGAGI. Trimming took 5 bases from V and 0 from J; bases not matched to a gene: 4. This CDR3 has 15 residues. This CDR3 reads CASSLRGDSGNTIYF. For the CDR3, the DNA is TGTGCCAGCAGTCTCAGGGGGGACTCTGGAAACACCATATATTTT.